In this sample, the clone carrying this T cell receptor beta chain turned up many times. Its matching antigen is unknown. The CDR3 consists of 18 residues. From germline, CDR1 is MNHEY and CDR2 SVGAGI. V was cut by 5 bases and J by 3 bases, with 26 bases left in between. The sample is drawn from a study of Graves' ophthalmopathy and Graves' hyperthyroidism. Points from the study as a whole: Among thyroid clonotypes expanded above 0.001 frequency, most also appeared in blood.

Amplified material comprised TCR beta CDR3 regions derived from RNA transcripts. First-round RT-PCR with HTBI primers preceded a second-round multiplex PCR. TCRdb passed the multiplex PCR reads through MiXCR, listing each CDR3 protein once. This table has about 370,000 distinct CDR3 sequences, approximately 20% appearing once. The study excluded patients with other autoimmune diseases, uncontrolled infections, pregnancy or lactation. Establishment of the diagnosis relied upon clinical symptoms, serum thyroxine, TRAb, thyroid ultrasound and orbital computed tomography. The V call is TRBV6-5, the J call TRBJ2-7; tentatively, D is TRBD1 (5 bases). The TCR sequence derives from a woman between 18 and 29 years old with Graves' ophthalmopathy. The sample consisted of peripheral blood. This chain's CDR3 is CASSPVGHLYRVDYEQYF. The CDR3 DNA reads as TGTGCCAGCAGTCCCGTTGGACACTTGTATCGCGTCGACTACGAGCAGTACTTC.